This T cell receptor (beta chain) was documented in a study of T cells in localized non-small cell lung cancer. General study points: For the top 100 tumor clones, a median approximately 61 also appeared in adjacent lung. Uninvolved adjacent lung showed peak T cell clonality, exceeding tumor.

Germline loops: CDR1 MNHEY, CDR2 SVGAGI. The V end was cut by 0 bases, the J end by 1 base, with 6 bases between. This CDR3 comprises 14 residues. A note on this clone: Its antigen is unidentified.

Sequenced by immunoSEQ multiplex PCR; TCRdb stores in-frame clones only, minus some. This sample has under 40,000 clones, with about 92% found just once. The TCR sequence derives from a female donor older than 55 with stage I lung adenocarcinoma. This chain uses TRBV6-5 with TRBJ1-2; D ambiguous. The material sequenced was peripheral blood, taken before any cancer treatment. This CDR3 reads CASSYSAVNYGYTF. The CDR3 nucleotides read TGTGCCAGCAGTTACTCGGCAGTTAACTATGGCTACACCTTC.